This is a list of T cell receptor beta chains from one sample in a study of cytomegalovirus exposure and HLA in healthy donors. TCRdb keeps only in-frame clones here, not all; method: immunoSEQ multiplex PCR. The top ten clones hold 1% of a sample with some 170,000 clones, around 78% of them seen once. The sequenced sample consisted of PBMCs. These receptors came from a woman aged 40 to 55 in good health and CMV-seronegative. Each CDR3 is given without its conserved first and last residue.

CDR3	V	J
ASSPPGRGAETQY	TRBV18	TRBJ2-5
ASSFRTSGSTDTQY	TRBV5-1	TRBJ2-3
SVVRLNEQF	TRBV29-1	TRBJ2-1
ATSREASAYNEQF	TRBV15	TRBJ2-1
ASSLNRGSEAF	TRBV7-6	TRBJ1-1
ASRRQGQPQH	TRBV28	TRBJ1-5
ASRTAPLNTEAF	TRBV6-1	TRBJ1-1
ASSQDFGTEYLGYT	TRBV4-2	TRBJ1-2
AISVSAGEETQY	TRBV10-3	TRBJ2-5
ASSSVGTGEYEQY	TRBV19	TRBJ2-7
ASSSGLAGSRFEQY	TRBV6-5	TRBJ2-7
ATSRVRDRRAQY	TRBV15	TRBJ2-7
ASKPRDTNYGYT	TRBV2	TRBJ1-2
ASSVGTSGPYEQY	TRBV6-1	TRBJ2-7
ASREFGTGITDTQY	TRBV2	TRBJ2-3
ASSLDAGHQETQY	TRBV11-2	TRBJ2-5
AWSVGGIGNEQF	TRBV30	TRBJ2-1
ASSPQTSGKGNEQF	TRBV7-9	TRBJ2-1
ASSPPGDQETQY	TRBV6-6	TRBJ2-5
ASSFGQGMVNTEAF	TRBV13	TRBJ1-1
ASSLRTSGAYEQY	TRBV5-6	TRBJ2-7
ASSSGRAVNEQF	TRBV18	TRBJ2-1
ASSDRGNSGNTIY	TRBV6-4	TRBJ1-3
ASSRAGGQETQY	TRBV6-5	TRBJ2-5
ASSLGLAALYEQY	TRBV21-1	TRBJ2-7
ASSVEGHSTDTQY	TRBV7-2	TRBJ2-3
ASSSYQPQH	TRBV28	TRBJ1-5
ASSLQGDTEAF	TRBV7-2	TRBJ1-1
ASSQDFGDRRGGETQY	TRBV4-2	TRBJ2-5
ASSDRQGGAADTQY	TRBV21-1	TRBJ2-3
ASSLGQEDQPQH	TRBV5-1	TRBJ1-5
ASSAQGGTGELF	TRBV6-1	TRBJ2-2
SAAVLGGEQF	TRBV29-1	TRBJ2-1
ASSLYSGDSYEQY	TRBV5-1	TRBJ2-7
ASSETAGTGTHGYT	TRBV5-1	TRBJ1-2
ASSLNSGRAINEQF	TRBV7-3	TRBJ2-1
ASSYSSGSNNEQF	TRBV6-5	TRBJ2-1
ASSGWGLAETGELF	TRBV2	TRBJ2-2
SANQGGVAEQY	TRBV29-1	TRBJ2-7
ASNRQGADQGRHT	TRBV28	TRBJ1-2
ASSPRAANTGELF	TRBV7-2	TRBJ2-2
ASSASKLQGYEQY	TRBV28	TRBJ2-7
ASSPRGGVLAGGVGDEQF	TRBV11-3	TRBJ2-1
ASSSYRDEKLF	TRBV11-3	TRBJ1-4
ASSQQGPQDGYT	TRBV18	TRBJ1-2
ASSLGQSNEKLF	TRBV5-1	TRBJ1-4
ASSYLTGSGNTIY	TRBV6-6	TRBJ1-3
SAGQGISTGELF	TRBV29-1	TRBJ2-2
ATSRDSSTDTQY	TRBV15	TRBJ2-3
ASRSGSSYEQY	TRBV2	TRBJ2-7
ASITAQETQY	TRBV2	TRBJ2-5
ASSLREVGRTGELF	TRBV5-6	TRBJ2-2
ASSLRASPADTQY	TRBV7-2	TRBJ2-3
ASSEPSGVYEQY	TRBV25-1	-
ASSSTGTSPPQY	TRBV7-7	TRBJ2-5